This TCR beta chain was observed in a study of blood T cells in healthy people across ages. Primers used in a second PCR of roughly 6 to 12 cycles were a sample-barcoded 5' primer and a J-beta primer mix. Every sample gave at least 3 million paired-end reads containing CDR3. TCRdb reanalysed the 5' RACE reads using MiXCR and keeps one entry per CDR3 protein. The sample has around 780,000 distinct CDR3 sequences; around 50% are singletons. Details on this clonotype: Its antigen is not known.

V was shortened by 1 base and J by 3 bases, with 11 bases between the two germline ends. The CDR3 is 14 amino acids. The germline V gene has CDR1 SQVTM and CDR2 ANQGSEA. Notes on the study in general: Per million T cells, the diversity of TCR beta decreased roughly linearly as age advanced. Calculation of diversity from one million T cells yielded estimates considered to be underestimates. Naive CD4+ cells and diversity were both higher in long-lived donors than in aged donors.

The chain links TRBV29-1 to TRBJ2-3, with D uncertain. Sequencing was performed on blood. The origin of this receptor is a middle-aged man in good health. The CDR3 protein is CSVEGQGYTDTQYF. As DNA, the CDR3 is TGCAGCGTTGAAGGCCAAGGATATACAGATACGCAGTATTTT.